These 3 T cell receptor beta chains were all obtained from the same sample, sequenced in a study of early T cells in non-severe SARS-CoV-2 infection. In TCRdb, the 5' RACE reads were re-called with MiXCR into one record per CDR3 protein. Of around 29,000 distinct CDR3 sequences in the sample, 5% to 6.5% were seen once. The sample comprised whole blood. These receptors all come from an adult who was a healthcare worker with PCR-confirmed SARS-CoV-2 infection or an uninfected control (not recorded which).

The genes are TRBV20-1 and TRBJ2-7; 7 nucleotides match TRBD2. CDR3 size: 14 residues. V shed 3 bases and J 2 bases; nucleotides not matched to a gene: 7. Germline CDR1 DFQATT, CDR2 SNEGSKA (reference sequence). The CDR3 protein is CSARGVGTTYEQYF. The CDR3 DNA is TGCAGTGCTAGGGGGGTCGGGACTACCTACGAGCAGTACTTC.

This clonotype has at least ten counts. The genes are TRBV10-1 and TRBJ2-3; a weak D match, TRBD2 (5 bases). V was cut by 6 bases and J by 4 bases, with 11 bases left in between. The CDR3 has 13 residues. Germline-derived CDR1 and CDR2 are WNHNN and SYGVQD (reference sequence). The CDR3 reads CASRGDSSDTQYF. CDR3 nucleotides: TGCGCCAGCAGGGGAGATTCTTCAGATACGCAGTATTTT.

The chain uses TRBV28 and TRBJ2-2, with TRBD1 matching over 8 bases. J lost 2 bases, V lost 2 bases, and 1 base had no gene match. The germline gives CDR1 MDHEN, CDR2 SYDVKM. CDR3 size: 15 residues. The CDR3 bases are TGTGCCAGCAGTTTAGACAGGGGAAACACCGGGGAGCTGTTTTTT. It specifies CASSLDRGNTGELFF.